The clone carrying this TCR beta chain showed up just a few times. The antigen is undetermined. Other nucleotide sequences in the sample specify the same CDR3. An even split of each subset's genomic DNA across several immunoSEQ plates was performed. With ten immunoSEQ deep assay plates, unsorted PBMC DNA underwent sequencing. This table comes from immunoSEQ multiplex PCR, and its TCRdb copy is limited to in-frame clones, with some not included. This table holds roughly 450,000 clones, 79% found once. The sample is drawn from a study of shared clonotypes between healthy human individuals. General study findings and limits: The sole specimen, blood, was sampled, and tissue repertoires likely differ.

Between the trimmed V and J ends, which lost 0 bases and 1 base, there was a span of 7 bases. The CDR3 is 15 amino acids. The germline V gene has CDR1 SGHRS and CDR2 YFSETQ. The chain combines TRBV5-1 with TRBJ2-2; D unclear. The sequenced sample consisted of PBMCs. This TCR came from a woman in her thirties or forties in good health. Some clones in this sample may be carry-over from other donors' samples. CDR3 protein: CASSLGGVNTGELFF. CDR3 nucleotides: TGCGCCAGCAGCTTGGGTGGGGTGAACACCGGGGAGCTGTTTTTT.